This T cell receptor beta chain came from a study of TIL therapy for anti-PD-1-resistant metastatic lung cancer listed by TCRdb under 2021. For the wider study: Tumors were collected before any PD-1/PD-L1 blockade, after which patients were given nivolumab, and patients who progressed were given lymphodepletion, an infusion of expanded TIL and IL-2. Enrolled patients had a median age of approximately 49 years (range roughly 38-75) and a median tumor PD-L1 proportion score of about 5.9%. The cohort was predominantly lung adenocarcinoma, with a handful of EGFR-mutant and two ALK-rearranged tumors, and half of patients were current or former smokers. A median non-synonymous tumor mutation burden of around 1.5 mutations per megabase was determined across the cohort by whole-exome sequencing. T cell receptor beta sequencing of tumor and peripheral blood was used to follow clonotypes across the tumor, the expanded TIL product and serial blood samples.

Using bias-controlled multiplex PCR with the immunoSEQ v3 hsTCRB kit, the TCR beta CDR3 regions were amplified from genomic DNA. The TCR libraries were sequenced on an Illumina NextSeq 500 to 1.5 million to 2.5 million read pairs for survey level or about 4.5-6 million read pairs for deep level. The published analysis was carried out like this. Clonality was reported by immunoSEQ Analyzer software, which also assigned V, D and J genes and filtered out non-productive sequences. To compare repertoires between infused TIL and blood, productive Simpson clonality was used along with the Morisita overlap index of productive TRB rearrangements. Absolute clonotype counts in blood were estimated as lymphocyte count times CD3+ fraction times the clone's productive frequency. TCRdb mirrors the immuneACCESS table, restricted to in-frame sequences. Some clones are absent from its copies; in checked studies, under half trace to an unresolved V gene, and the reason for the others is unknown. V and J calls plus clone size are reproduced from that table; the DNA served to infer D and trimming. The table for this sample lists around 30,000 clones; 74% of them were counted only once. The ten largest clones add up to around 2.5% of the sample.

In the case of this clone: Its antigen target is currently unknown. No base-level quality is on record; no much larger clone is a single base apart.

The time point label corresponds to: pre-treatment sample, taken before nivolumab and TIL therapy. Between October 2017 and January 2020, a dual-center phase I trial enrolled adults who had stage 4 NSCLC. The samples were drawn from an open-label, single-arm phase I trial testing tumor-infiltrating lymphocyte therapy combined with nivolumab in advanced non-small cell lung cancer. Mononuclear cells from blood collected in EDTA tubes were isolated on a Ficoll gradient and snap-frozen as pellets, and DNA was then extracted using a Qiagen mini-prep kit. Taken from the germline V gene (reference sequence), the CDR1 and CDR2 loops are MNHEY and SMNVEV. The CDR3 starts with the cysteine, ends with the phenylalanine, and has 16 residues. The read is trimmed to its CDR3 DNA, 48 bases read in frame from base 1. Trimming takes 0 bases off V and 7 bases off J; junction bases not matched to a gene: 8. Overall results and qualifications from the work: The baseline peripheral repertoire was partially replaced by infused TIL clonotypes, which then decayed over months, and persistence showed no apparent association with response. Generalizability was limited because the cohort was highly selected, with more treatment-naive, never-smoker and oncogene-addicted patients included than is typical. The study protocol defined all tumor marker inferences as exploratory.

The input for sequencing was blood, taken at baseline. The source of this sequence is a woman aged 30 to 85 with non-small cell lung cancer. The chain is made from TRBV27 and TRBJ2-2; TRBD1 matches 7 bases in the middle. The DNA sequence is given as TGTGCCAGCAGTTTATCAACGACAGGGAAGGTCGGGGAGCTGTTTTTT. This sequence encodes CASSLSTTGKVGELFF.